The clone carrying this T cell receptor (beta chain) has a handful of counts. Trimming cost V 2 bases and J 4 bases; bases outside gene matches: 5. The germline CDR1 and CDR2 sequences are LNHDA and SQIVND (reference sequence). This CDR3 has 15 amino acids. TCRdb's copy holds only in-frame clones and misses some; the assay was immunoSEQ multiplex PCR. The sample includes about 59,000 clones, about 70% of them seen just once. The sample originates from a study of blood T cell repertoires in COVID-19. In the study overall: PBMCs, B-cell-depleted T cells, or T cells provided the cDNA or gDNA that made up the material.

The sample was peripheral blood. The J gene is TRBJ2-1, the V gene TRBV19, with 7 bases that match TRBD1. The source of this sequence is a woman in her 70s with acute or convalescent COVID-19. The CDR3 region has the DNA TGTGCCAGTAGTATATCGGGACAGCTTTACAATGAGCAGTTCTTC. Its translation is CASSISGQLYNEQFF.